A single sample is the source of the 10 T cell receptor beta chains below, sequenced in a study of neurological immune-mediated disorders. Stated time point: longitudinal time-point 2. TCRdb fed the 5' RACE reads into MiXCR, producing one record per CDR3 protein. The data contain 65,000 to 95,000 distinct CDR3 sequences, around 6% of them singletons. Input material: PBMCs. The receptors derive from a woman aged 55-75 years with multiple sclerosis.

Ten or more counts support this clonotype. V usage is TRBV10-3 and J usage is TRBJ2-1; TRBD2 matches at 10 bases. This CDR3 comprises 15 residues. The V gene end was trimmed by 0 bases and the J gene end by 7 bases; junction bases not matched to a gene: 3. CDR1 and CDR2 from the germline V gene are ENHRY and SYGVKD. CDR3 loop: CAISESGLARNEQFF. The CDR3 bases are TGTGCCATCAGTGAGTCGGGACTAGCGAGGAATGAGCAGTTCTTC.

This clonotype was detected ten times or more. The rearrangement joins TRBV5-1 to TRBJ1-6; a possible D gene is TRBD1 (5 bases). The V end lost 0 bases, the J end lost 8 bases, and 9 bases lay between the germline ends. This CDR3 has 14 amino acids. Germline V lookup: CDR1 SGHRS, CDR2 YFSETQ. This CDR3 reads CASSLGQGDSPLHF. Here the CDR3 DNA reads TGCGCCAGCAGCTTGGGGCAGGGAGATTCACCCCTCCACTTT.

This clonotype occurred many times. V gene TRBV7-9 combines with J gene TRBJ1-1, with D uncertain. This CDR3 has 13 amino acids. Germline loops: CDR1 SEHNR, CDR2 FQNEAQ (reference sequence). The V gene lost 5 bases and the J gene lost 4 bases, with 11 bases spanning the gap. CDR3 region: CASSHRWGTEAFF. The CDR3 nucleotides are TGTGCCAGCAGCCACCGGTGGGGCACTGAAGCTTTCTTT.

This clonotype has ten or more counts. The chain recombines TRBV27 with TRBJ1-3, with no clear D. Deletions cut 9 bases from V and 1 base from J, with 10 bases between. Germline V CDR1 and CDR2: MNHEY, SMNVEV (reference sequence). This CDR3 has 13 residues. For the CDR3, the DNA is TGTGCCAGTGGCCCCCCTTCTGGAAACACCATATATTTT. Its translation: CASGPPSGNTIYF.

The chain employs TRBV20-1 and TRBJ1-2; D remains unclear. Germline V gives CDR1 DFQATT, CDR2 SNEGSKA (reference sequence). This CDR3 comprises 12 residues. Trimming removed 3 bases at V and 1 base at J, with 6 bases between. The CDR3 is CSASASNYGYTF. The CDR3 DNA follows: TGCAGTGCTAGTGCGAGTAACTATGGCTACACCTTC.

The CDR3 loop reads CASRDSYTGELFF. Here the CDR3 DNA reads TGCGCCAGCAGGGACAGCTACACCGGGGAGCTGTTTTTT. The chain employs TRBV10-2 and TRBJ2-2; TRBD1 is a possible D gene (6 bases). CDR1 is WSHSY, CDR2 SAAADI, per germline. Trimming left V 6 bases short and J 3 bases short, with 8 bases between. The CDR3 covers 13 residues.

This clonotype was seen at least ten times. The chain is built from TRBV20-1 and TRBJ1-3; D remains ambiguous. The CDR3 spans 11 residues. The germline V gene encodes CDR1 DFQATT and CDR2 SNEGSKA (reference sequence). V lost 5 bases to trimming and J lost 3 bases, with 5 bases between them. Written as DNA, the CDR3 is TGCAGTGCTGAAATTGGAAACACCATATATTTT. Translation gives CSAEIGNTIYF.

The sample holds many counts of this clonotype. The CDR3 DNA follows: TGTGCCAGCAGCGCTGGGACAGGGGTCGTCACCGGGGAGCTGTTTTTT. Translating it yields CASSAGTGVVTGELFF. The chain uses TRBV6-6 and TRBJ2-2; TRBD1 matches at 10 bases. Germline V CDR1 and CDR2: MNHNY, SVGAGI (reference sequence). Trimming removed 6 bases from V and 4 bases from J; junction bases left unmatched: 8. This CDR3 is built from 16 residues.

This clonotype has ten or more counts. This may stem from a read error, because a much larger clone lies one nucleotide away. The J gene is TRBJ2-7, the V gene TRBV9, with TRBD1 identical over 7 bases. Germline CDR1 is SGDLS and CDR2 is YYNGEE. The junction had 7 bases not matched to a gene; V was cut back by 2 bases and J by 2 bases. CDR3 size: 15 residues. CDR3 sequence (DNA): TGTGCCAGCAGCGTGGGACAGACCTTCACCTACGAGCAGTACTTC. Protein sequence: CASSVGQTFTYEQYF.

The chain has TRBV12-3 or TRBV12-4 and TRBJ1-1; D is perhaps TRBD1 (5 bases). The CDR3 is made up of 13 amino acids. The V gene lost 3 bases and the J gene lost 4 bases, with 9 bases spanning the gap. DNA for the CDR3: TGTGCCAGCAGTTTGATGGGGCTCACTGAAGCTTTCTTT. Amino acid sequence: CASSLMGLTEAFF.